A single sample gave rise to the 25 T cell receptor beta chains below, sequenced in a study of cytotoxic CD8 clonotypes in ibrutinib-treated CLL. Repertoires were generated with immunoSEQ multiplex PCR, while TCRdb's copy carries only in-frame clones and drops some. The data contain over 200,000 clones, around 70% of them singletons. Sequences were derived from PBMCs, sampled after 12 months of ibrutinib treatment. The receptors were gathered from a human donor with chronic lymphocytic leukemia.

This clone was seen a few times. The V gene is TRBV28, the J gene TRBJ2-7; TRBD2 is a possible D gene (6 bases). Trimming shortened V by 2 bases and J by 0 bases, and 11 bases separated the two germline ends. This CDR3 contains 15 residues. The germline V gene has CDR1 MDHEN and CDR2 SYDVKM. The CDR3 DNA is TGTGCCAGCAGTTTAGGAGGGGTGAGCTCCTACGAGCAGTACTTC. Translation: CASSLGGVSSYEQYF.

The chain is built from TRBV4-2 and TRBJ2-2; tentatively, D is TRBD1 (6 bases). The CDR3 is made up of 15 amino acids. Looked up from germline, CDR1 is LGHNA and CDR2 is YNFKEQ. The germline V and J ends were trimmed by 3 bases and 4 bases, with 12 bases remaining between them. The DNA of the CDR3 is TGTGCCAGCAGCCAGCCAGGGGCGGGCACCGGGGAGCTGTTTTTT. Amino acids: CASSQPGAGTGELFF.

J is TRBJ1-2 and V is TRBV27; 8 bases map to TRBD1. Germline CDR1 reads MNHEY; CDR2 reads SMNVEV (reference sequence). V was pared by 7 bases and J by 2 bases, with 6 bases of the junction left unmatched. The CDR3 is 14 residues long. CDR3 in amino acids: CASTRQGTNYGYTF. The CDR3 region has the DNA TGTGCCAGCACCCGACAGGGGACCAACTATGGCTACACCTTC.

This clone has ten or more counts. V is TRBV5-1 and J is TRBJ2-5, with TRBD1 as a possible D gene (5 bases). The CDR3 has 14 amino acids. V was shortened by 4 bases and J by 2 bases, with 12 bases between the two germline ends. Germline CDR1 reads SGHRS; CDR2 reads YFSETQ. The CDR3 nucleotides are TGCGCCAGCAGCCCTGCCAGGGAACAAGAGACCCAGTACTTC. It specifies CASSPAREQETQYF. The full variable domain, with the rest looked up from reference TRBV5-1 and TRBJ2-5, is KAGVTQTPRYLIKTRGQQVTLSCSPISGHRSVSWYQQTPGQGLQFLFEYFSETQRNKGNFPGRFSGRQFSNSRSEMNVSTLELGDSALYLCASSPAREQETQYFGPGTRLLVL.

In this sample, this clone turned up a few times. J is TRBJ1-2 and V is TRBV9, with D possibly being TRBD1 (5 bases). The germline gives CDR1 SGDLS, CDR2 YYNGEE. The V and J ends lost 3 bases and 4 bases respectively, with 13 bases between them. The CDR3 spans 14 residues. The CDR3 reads CASSGAVGTYGYTF. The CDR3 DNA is TGTGCCAGCAGCGGTGCCGTAGGGACCTATGGCTACACCTTC.

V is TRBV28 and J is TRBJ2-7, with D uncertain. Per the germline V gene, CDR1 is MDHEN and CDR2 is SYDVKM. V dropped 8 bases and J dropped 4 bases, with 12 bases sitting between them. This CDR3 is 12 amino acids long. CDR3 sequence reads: CASLGSGYEQYF. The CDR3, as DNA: TGTGCCAGCTTAGGTTCCGGGTACGAGCAGTACTTC.

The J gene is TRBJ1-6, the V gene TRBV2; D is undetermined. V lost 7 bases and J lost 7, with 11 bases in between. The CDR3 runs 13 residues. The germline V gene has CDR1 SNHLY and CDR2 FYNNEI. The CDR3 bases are TGTGCCAGCAAGGGAGACACAAATTCACCCCTCCACTTT. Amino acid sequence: CASKGDTNSPLHF.

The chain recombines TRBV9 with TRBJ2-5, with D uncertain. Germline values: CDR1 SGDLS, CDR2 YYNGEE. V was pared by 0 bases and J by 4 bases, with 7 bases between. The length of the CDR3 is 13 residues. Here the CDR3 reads CASSVDLGETQYF. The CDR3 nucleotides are TGTGCCAGCAGCGTAGATTTGGGAGAGACCCAGTACTTC.

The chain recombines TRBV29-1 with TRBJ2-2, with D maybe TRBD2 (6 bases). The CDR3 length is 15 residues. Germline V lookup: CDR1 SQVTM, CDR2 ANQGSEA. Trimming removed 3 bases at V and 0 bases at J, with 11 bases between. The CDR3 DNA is TGCAGCGTTGACGGCGGGGCTTCGAACACCGGGGAGCTGTTTTTT. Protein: CSVDGGASNTGELFF.

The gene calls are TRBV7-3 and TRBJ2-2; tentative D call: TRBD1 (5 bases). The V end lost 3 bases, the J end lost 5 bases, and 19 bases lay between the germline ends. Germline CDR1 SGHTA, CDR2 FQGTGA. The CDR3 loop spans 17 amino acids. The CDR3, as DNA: TGTGCCAGCAGCTTGGACGTAACCCAGGGTCGAACCGGGGAGCTGTTTTTT. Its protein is CASSLDVTQGRTGELFF.

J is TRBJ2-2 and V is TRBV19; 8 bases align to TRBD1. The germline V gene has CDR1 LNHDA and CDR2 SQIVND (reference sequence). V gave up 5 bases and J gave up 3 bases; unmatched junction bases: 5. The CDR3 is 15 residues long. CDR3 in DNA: TGTGCCAGTAGTCCCCGGACAGGGTACACCGGGGAGCTGTTTTTT. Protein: CASSPRTGYTGELFF.

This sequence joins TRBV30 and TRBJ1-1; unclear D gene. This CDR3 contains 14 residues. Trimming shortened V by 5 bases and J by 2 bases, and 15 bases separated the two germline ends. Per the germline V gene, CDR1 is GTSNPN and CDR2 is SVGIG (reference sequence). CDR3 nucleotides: TGTGCCTGGGGGAGGGATCCTGTAAACACTGAAGCTTTCTTT. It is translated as CAWGRDPVNTEAFF.

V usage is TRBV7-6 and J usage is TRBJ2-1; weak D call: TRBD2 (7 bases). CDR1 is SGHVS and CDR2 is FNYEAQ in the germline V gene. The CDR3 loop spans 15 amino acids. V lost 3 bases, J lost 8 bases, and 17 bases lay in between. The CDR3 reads CASSLGGGPLDEQFF. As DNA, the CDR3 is TGTGCCAGCAGCTTGGGCGGGGGCCCCCTCGATGAGCAGTTCTTC.

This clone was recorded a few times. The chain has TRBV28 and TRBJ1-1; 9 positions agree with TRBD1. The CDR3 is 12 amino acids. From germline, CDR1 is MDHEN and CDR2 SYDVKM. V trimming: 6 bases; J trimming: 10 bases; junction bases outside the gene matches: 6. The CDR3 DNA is TGTGCCAGCAGAACAGGGGGCCGGGTAGCTTTCTTT. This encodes CASRTGGRVAFF.

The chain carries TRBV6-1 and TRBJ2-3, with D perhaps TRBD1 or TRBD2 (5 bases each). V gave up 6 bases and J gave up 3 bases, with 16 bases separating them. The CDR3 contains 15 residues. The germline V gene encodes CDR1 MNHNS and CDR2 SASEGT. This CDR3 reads CASSRDPQWTDTQYF. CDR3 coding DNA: TGTGCCAGCAGCCGGGACCCCCAATGGACAGATACGCAGTATTTT.

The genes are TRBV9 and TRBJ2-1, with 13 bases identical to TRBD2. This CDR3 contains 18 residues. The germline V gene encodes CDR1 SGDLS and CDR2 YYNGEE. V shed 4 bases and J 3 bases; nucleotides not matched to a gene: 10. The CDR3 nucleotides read TGTGCCAGCAGCCCGAGACTAGCGGGAGGTTCCCGCTACAATGAGCAGTTCTTC. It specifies CASSPRLAGGSRYNEQFF.

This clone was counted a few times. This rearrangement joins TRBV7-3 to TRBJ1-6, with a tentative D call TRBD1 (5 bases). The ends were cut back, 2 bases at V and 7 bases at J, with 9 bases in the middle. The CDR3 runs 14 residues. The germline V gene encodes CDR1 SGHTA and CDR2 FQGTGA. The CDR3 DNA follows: TGTGCCAGCAGCTTACGGGGCAGAAATTCACCCCTCCACTTT. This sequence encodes CASSLRGRNSPLHF.

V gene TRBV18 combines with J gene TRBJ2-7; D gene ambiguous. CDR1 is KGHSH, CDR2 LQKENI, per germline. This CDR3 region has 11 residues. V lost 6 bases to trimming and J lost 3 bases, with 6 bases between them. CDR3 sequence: CASSDLYEQYF. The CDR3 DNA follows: TGTGCCAGCTCGGACCTCTACGAGCAGTACTTC.

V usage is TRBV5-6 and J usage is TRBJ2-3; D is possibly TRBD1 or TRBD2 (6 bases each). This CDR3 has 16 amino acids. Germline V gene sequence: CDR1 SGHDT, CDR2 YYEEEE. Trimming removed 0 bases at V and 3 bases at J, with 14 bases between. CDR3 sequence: CASSLVTGARTDTQYF. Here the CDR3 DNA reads TGTGCCAGCAGCTTGGTAACGGGGGCGAGGACAGATACGCAGTATTTT.

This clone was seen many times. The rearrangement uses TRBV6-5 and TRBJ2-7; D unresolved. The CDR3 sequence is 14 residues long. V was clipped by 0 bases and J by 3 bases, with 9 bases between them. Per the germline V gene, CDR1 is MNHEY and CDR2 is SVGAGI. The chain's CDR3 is CASSYSPGSYEQYF. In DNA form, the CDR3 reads TGTGCCAGCAGTTACTCGCCGGGTAGCTACGAGCAGTACTTC.

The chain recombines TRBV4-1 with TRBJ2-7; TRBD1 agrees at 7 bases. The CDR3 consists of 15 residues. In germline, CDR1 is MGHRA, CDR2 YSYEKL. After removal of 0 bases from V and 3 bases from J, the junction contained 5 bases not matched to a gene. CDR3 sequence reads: CASSQDAGGYYEQYF. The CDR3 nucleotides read TGCGCCAGCAGCCAAGATGCAGGGGGATACTACGAGCAGTACTTC.

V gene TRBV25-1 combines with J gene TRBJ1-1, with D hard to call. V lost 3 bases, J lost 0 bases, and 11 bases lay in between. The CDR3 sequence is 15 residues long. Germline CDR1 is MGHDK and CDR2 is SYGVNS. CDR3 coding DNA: TGTGCCAGCAGTGATAAGGAAGTGATGAACACTGAAGCTTTCTTT. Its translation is CASSDKEVMNTEAFF.

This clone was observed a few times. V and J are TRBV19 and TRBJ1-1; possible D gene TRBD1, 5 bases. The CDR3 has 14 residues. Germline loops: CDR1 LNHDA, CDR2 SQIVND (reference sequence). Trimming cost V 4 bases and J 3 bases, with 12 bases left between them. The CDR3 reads CASSKRQGDTEAFF. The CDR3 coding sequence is TGTGCCAGTAGTAAGCGGCAGGGAGACACTGAAGCTTTCTTT.

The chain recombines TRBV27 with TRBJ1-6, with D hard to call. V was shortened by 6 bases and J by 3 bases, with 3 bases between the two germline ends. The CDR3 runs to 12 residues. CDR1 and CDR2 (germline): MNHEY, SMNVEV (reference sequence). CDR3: CASRVYNSPLHF. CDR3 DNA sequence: TGTGCCAGCAGGGTCTATAATTCACCCCTCCACTTT.

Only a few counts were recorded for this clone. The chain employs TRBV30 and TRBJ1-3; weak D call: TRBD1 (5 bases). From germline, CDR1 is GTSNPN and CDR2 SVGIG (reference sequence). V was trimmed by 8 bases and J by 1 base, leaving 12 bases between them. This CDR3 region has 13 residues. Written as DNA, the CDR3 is TGTGCCGGAGGAGGGGAGTCTGGAAACACCATATATTTT. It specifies CAGGGESGNTIYF.